This TCR beta chain was captured in a study of T-cell memory formation after mild COVID-19 (dated by TCRdb to the early 2020s). Concerning the study at large: TCR sequence clusters from the two donors were largely donor specific. T-cell clones expanding and contracting after mild COVID-19 in a couple of donors were tracked by longitudinal TCRalpha and TCRbeta repertoire sequencing. Two young, previously healthy adult volunteers, one female and one male, were included in the cohort. Beyond this particular receptor, the publication reports: Contracting CD4+ clones turned up mainly in the CM and EM memory subsets, whereas EMRA was where CD8+ clones were enriched. SARS-CoV-2 specificity of the second-wave clones peaking on day 37 was not confirmed. Some responding clones were found in pre-infection memory, which suggests that pre-existing cross-reactive memory T cells took part in the SARS-CoV-2 response. Clones that contracted from day 15 to 85 showed balanced CD4/CD8 phenotypes, whereas a second wave of clones that expanded from day 15 to 37 leaned towards CD4+. Only a couple of mild cases were covered in the study, and larger cohorts including severe cases with pre-infection samples were considered necessary.

For this clonotype: Which antigen it targets is not known. Base-call qualities are not available, and no considerably larger clone is one nucleotide away.

The CDR3 spans 15 residues, from the cysteine through the phenylalanine. Only the CDR3 part of the read is kept: 45 bases, read in frame from the first base. From V the trimming removes 4 bases and from J it removes 3 bases, while the gene matches leave 4 bases of the junction unaccounted for. Sequences SGHRS (CDR1) and YFSETQ (CDR2) are obtained from the germline V gene. Ficoll-Paque density gradient centrifugation was used to isolate PBMCs. Instrument on record: Illumina NovaSeq 6000. TCRalpha and TCRbeta cDNA libraries were built by 5'RACE with constant-segment primers, adding sample barcodes and unique molecular identifiers. Trizol reagent was used to extract RNA from every sample. Amplification of the libraries took two PCR steps, and the second step added a second sample barcode plus Illumina TruSeq adapters. Sequencing of libraries was performed on an Illumina NovaSeq with 2 x 150 bp paired-end reads. In the authors' own workflow: Reads were demultiplexed and collapsed into UMI-guided consensus sequences with migec v1.2.7. Using mixcr v2.1.11, UMI consensuses were aligned to TRA and TRB V and J templates and then assembled into clonotypes. Clonotypes were classified as expanded or contracted when called significant by both edgeR and NoisET, with noise models trained on biological replicates. For edgeR calls, a false discovery rate-adjusted p below 0.01 and a log2 fold-change threshold of 1 were applied. PCA with hierarchical clustering of max-normalized trajectories of the 1000 most abundant clonotypes was used as exploratory dynamics analysis. Each responding clone was given a CD4 or CD8 phenotype based on the CD4+ and CD8+ repertoires, which had been sequenced separately. TCRdb reprocessed the public reads (quality trimming at Q25 with fastp, clone calling with MiXCR) and kept in-frame beta chains. For every CDR3 protein sequence, its rows merge into one entry that carries the most common genes and DNA. The V and J calls come from TCRdb's annotation, not from the publication. The sample table shows roughly 130,000 distinct CDR3 sequences, and approximately 6.2% are seen once. 2% to 2.5% of the sample goes to the ten largest clones.

Material for sequencing was PBMCs or a T cell subset sorted from them (not recorded which). The sequence derives from an adult woman who had mild COVID-19 (a few samples of this study predate the infection). The sample titles of this study are shuffled in the database, so cell type and time point are left out; the donor was told from shared clones. The V gene is TRBV5-1 and the J gene is TRBJ2-6; 7 central nucleotides agree with TRBD2. The DNA reads as follows: TGCGCCAGCAGCCTGGCGGGGGATGGGGCCAACGTCCTGACTTTC. Protein translation: CASSLAGDGANVLTF.